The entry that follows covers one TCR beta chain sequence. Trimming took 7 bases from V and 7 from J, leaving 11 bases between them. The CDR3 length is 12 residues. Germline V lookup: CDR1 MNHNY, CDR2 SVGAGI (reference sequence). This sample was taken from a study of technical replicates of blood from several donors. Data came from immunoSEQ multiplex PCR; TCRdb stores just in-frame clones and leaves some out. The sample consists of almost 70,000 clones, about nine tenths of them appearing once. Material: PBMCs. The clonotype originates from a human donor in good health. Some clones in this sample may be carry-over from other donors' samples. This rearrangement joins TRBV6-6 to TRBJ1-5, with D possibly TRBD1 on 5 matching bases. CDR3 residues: CASTPQGQPQHF. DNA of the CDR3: TGTGCCAGCACTCCCCAGGGACAGCCCCAGCATTTT.